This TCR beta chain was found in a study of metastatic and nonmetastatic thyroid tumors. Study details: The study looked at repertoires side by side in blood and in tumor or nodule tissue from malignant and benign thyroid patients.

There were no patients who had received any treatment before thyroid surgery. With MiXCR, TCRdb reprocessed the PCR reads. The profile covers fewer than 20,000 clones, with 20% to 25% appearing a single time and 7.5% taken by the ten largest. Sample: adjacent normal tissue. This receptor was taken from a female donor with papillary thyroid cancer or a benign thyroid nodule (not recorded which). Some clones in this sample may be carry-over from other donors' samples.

CDR3 protein: CASSRAVGGGEQFF. CDR3 sequence (DNA): TGTGCCAGCAGCCGGGCCGTGGGGGGGGGAGAGCAGTTCTTC. The chain uses TRBV6-1 and TRBJ2-4; 7 bases agree with TRBD2. The DNA end is a closer match to TRBJ2-1, so the J assignment may be wrong. The CDR3 length is 14 residues. Germline V CDR1 and CDR2: MNHNS, SASEGT.